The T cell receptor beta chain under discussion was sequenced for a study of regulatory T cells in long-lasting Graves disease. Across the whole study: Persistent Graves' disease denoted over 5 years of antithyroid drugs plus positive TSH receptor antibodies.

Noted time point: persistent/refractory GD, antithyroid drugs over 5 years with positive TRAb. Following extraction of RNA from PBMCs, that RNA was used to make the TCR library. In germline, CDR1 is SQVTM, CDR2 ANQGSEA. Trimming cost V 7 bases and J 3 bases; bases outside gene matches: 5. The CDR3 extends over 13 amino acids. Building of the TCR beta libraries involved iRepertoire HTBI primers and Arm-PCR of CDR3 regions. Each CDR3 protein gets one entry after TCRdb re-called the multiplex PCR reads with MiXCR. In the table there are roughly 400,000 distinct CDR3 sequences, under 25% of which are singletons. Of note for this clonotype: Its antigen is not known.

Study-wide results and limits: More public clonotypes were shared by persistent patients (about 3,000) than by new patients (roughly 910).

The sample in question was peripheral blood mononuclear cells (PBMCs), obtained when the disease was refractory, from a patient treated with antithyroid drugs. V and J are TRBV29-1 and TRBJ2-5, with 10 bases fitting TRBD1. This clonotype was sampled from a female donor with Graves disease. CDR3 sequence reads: CSAGQGGKETQYF. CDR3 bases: TGCAGCGCTGGACAGGGGGGAAAAGAGACCCAGTACTTC.